This T cell receptor beta chain was recorded in a study of T cell responses to AZD1222 COVID-19 vaccine. Study observations and caveats: A mostly white British donor set with more females was recruited, and clonal diversity was possibly underestimated. Baseline testing showed seropositivity in only a handful of AZD1222 recipients.

Profiling relied on immunoSEQ multiplex PCR, and the TCRdb table lists in-frame clones only, not all of them. The sample records under 150,000 clones, approximately 88% being singletons. A remark on this clone: The antigen remains undetermined.

The source was peripheral blood, collected 28 days after the second AZD1222 dose. The source of this sequence is an adult who received the AZD1222 COVID-19 vaccine.

The CDR3 here is CASSPTDNTYVEAFF. CDR3 DNA: TGTGCCAGCAGTCCCACTGACAACACCTACGTTGAAGCTTTCTTT. The V and J genes are TRBV28 and TRBJ1-1; D unclear. The CDR3 contains 15 residues. Germline V gives CDR1 MDHEN, CDR2 SYDVKM. The V end lost 5 bases, the J end lost 7 bases, and 20 bases lay between the germline ends.